This T cell receptor (beta chain) was captured in a study of blood T cell repertoires in COVID-19. At the level of the study: COVID-19 samples collected from the United States, Italy and Spain covered acute and convalescent phases. T cells, B-cell-depleted T cells, or PBMCs provided the cDNA or gDNA that served as material.

The CDR3 length is 13 residues. Trimming stripped 2 bases from V and 10 bases from J, with 9 bases between. Per germline, CDR1 MNHEY and CDR2 SVGAGI. To note about this clone: Other DNA sequences in the same sample also yield this CDR3.

In the source study's methods: It was from reference gene primer amplification that nucleated cell counts were estimated. Using immunoSEQ multiplex PCR, the repertoire was profiled, and TCRdb retains in-frame clones only, with some absent. For V, J and clone size, that table is used; D and trimming come from the DNA. This sample yields roughly 120,000 clones, of which 65% to 80% are seen a single time; about 8.3% belongs to the top ten. The sequenced material came from peripheral blood. The chain couples TRBV6-5 to TRBJ1-6; tentative D call: TRBD1 (5 bases). The sequence was obtained from a woman aged 60-70 years with acute or convalescent COVID-19. CDR3 amino acids: CASSYRGESPLHF. CDR3 DNA sequence: TGTGCCAGCAGTTACAGGGGTGAGTCACCCCTCCACTTT.